Only a few counts were recorded for the clone carrying this T cell receptor (beta chain). Its antigen is still unknown. Stimulation used approximately 9.1 ug/mL lysate from CMV-infected fibroblasts. Sorted nonresponding memory CD4+ T cells were CD40L-negative, CD69-negative, CD45RO-high. CD8-depleted PBMCs were stimulated 18 hours with anti-CD28/CD49d costimulation, CD40-blocking antibody and enfuvirtide. This specimen belongs to a study of persistence of HIV-infected CD4 T cells. Broader study findings: Degenerate expanded CDR3beta sequences were enriched among CMV- and Gag-responding cells. TCR oligoclonality correlated with proviral oligoclonality in the same sorted populations.

The immunoSEQ assay was version 4, run in survey mode. Clones were sequenced by immunoSEQ multiplex PCR, and TCRdb holds only the in-frame ones, with some missing. The sample shows some 41,000 clones, roughly 80% of them seen only once. The clonotype originates from an adult man with HIV who was CMV-seropositive. Sequencing was performed on CD4+ T cells sorted from PBMCs after roughly 17-hour stimulation, taken from a patient who received antiretroviral therapy.

The CDR3 bases are TGTGCCAGCAGCCAAGGGACTAGCTTACGCACAGATACGCAGTATTTT. It codes for CASSQGTSLRTDTQYF. The genes are TRBV3-1 (or the pseudogene TRBV3-2) and TRBJ2-3; TRBD2 matches at 8 bases. There are 16 residues in the CDR3. The germline V gene has CDR1 LGHDT and CDR2 YNNKEL (reference sequence). V gave up 1 base and J gave up 1 base; unmatched junction bases: 4.